A selection of T cell receptor beta chains follows, all from one sample in a study of blood T cell repertoires in COVID-19. The method was immunoSEQ multiplex PCR; TCRdb's version includes in-frame clones alone and lacks a portion of them. The sample includes approximately 380,000 clones, more than 85% of them seen just once. Sequenced sample: PBMCs or T cells enriched from blood (not recorded which). The receptor source for this set is a woman in her thirties or forties who had been exposed to COVID-19. Each CDR3 is given with its conserved first and last residue.

len: 15; v_gene: TRBV9; j_gene: TRBJ1-5; CDR3aa: CASSPRTGSDQPQHF
len: 16; v_gene: TRBV6-2/TRBV6-3; j_gene: TRBJ2-7; CDR3aa: CASSAGTSGGSYEQYF
len: 16; v_gene: TRBV11-2; j_gene: TRBJ1-2; CDR3aa: CASSSAGQQSNYGYTF
len: 14; v_gene: TRBV10-3; j_gene: TRBJ2-3; CDR3aa: CAISWETSTDTQYF
len: 13; v_gene: TRBV12-3/TRBV12-4; j_gene: TRBJ1-5; CDR3aa: CASTRTAGQPQHF
len: 12; v_gene: TRBV7-9; j_gene: TRBJ1-5; CDR3aa: CASRTGEQPQHF
len: 16; v_gene: TRBV5-1; j_gene: TRBJ2-1; CDR3aa: CASTVNGGAPYNEQFF
len: 11; v_gene: TRBV3-1/TRBV3-2; j_gene: TRBJ1-1; CDR3aa: CASRTGTEAFF
len: 16; v_gene: TRBV18; j_gene: TRBJ1-4; CDR3aa: CASSLTGGATNEKLFF
len: 17; v_gene: TRBV14; j_gene: TRBJ1-2; CDR3aa: CASSGTGLLRDLGGYTF
len: 13; v_gene: TRBV6-5; j_gene: TRBJ1-3; CDR3aa: CASRGASGNTIYF
len: 17; v_gene: TRBV7-9; j_gene: TRBJ1-1; CDR3aa: CASSLRLGYTGDTEAFF
len: 13; v_gene: TRBV19; j_gene: TRBJ2-1; CDR3aa: CASRGQGGNEQFF
len: 17; v_gene: TRBV7-2; j_gene: TRBJ2-7; CDR3aa: CASSLVLAGGRAYEQYF
len: 17; v_gene: TRBV13; j_gene: TRBJ2-1; CDR3aa: CASSPYSGTSGYNEQFF
len: 13; v_gene: TRBV18; j_gene: TRBJ2-5; CDR3aa: CAGASGPQETQYF
len: 14; v_gene: TRBV7-8; j_gene: TRBJ1-1; CDR3aa: CASSFFLAGREAFF
len: 14; v_gene: TRBV10-3; j_gene: TRBJ1-2; CDR3aa: CAISDGQGGYGYTF
len: 17; v_gene: TRBV11-2; j_gene: TRBJ1-1; CDR3aa: CASSLRTGEFGDTEAFF
len: 18; v_gene: TRBV29-1; j_gene: TRBJ1-2; CDR3aa: CSVELAPGQGPSNYGYTF
len: 15; v_gene: TRBV27; j_gene: TRBJ1-1; CDR3aa: CASSLGGAANTEAFF
len: 11; v_gene: TRBV10-2; j_gene: TRBJ1-1; CDR3aa: CASIRGTEAFF
len: 13; v_gene: TRBV7-6; j_gene: TRBJ1-2; CDR3aa: CASSPDRVEGYTF
len: 14; v_gene: TRBV27; j_gene: TRBJ2-7; CDR3aa: CASSGTSGKYEQYF
len: 11; v_gene: TRBV5-6; j_gene: TRBJ1-1; CDR3aa: CASSFRAEAFF
len: 18; v_gene: TRBV5-1; j_gene: TRBJ2-3; CDR3aa: CASSLALRAATSTDTQYF
len: 17; v_gene: TRBV4-3; j_gene: TRBJ2-1; CDR3aa: CASSQGILAGSYNEQFF
len: 12; v_gene: TRBV12-3/TRBV12-4; j_gene: TRBJ2-3; CDR3aa: CASTQNTDTQYF
len: 13; v_gene: TRBV2; j_gene: TRBJ2-7; CDR3aa: CASSGQVPYEQYF
len: 17; v_gene: TRBV15; j_gene: TRBJ1-5; CDR3aa: CATSRSGGGRGNQPQHF
len: 12; v_gene: TRBV5-4; j_gene: TRBJ2-7; CDR3aa: CACGHGTFEQYF
len: 18; v_gene: TRBV6-1; j_gene: TRBJ1-4; CDR3aa: CASSVQGATYTSNEKLFF
len: 14; v_gene: TRBV2; j_gene: TRBJ1-1; CDR3aa: CASSERRVNTEAFF
len: 12; v_gene: TRBV12-3/TRBV12-4; j_gene: TRBJ1-1; CDR3aa: CASTLTKTEAFF
len: 14; v_gene: TRBV29-1; j_gene: TRBJ1-1; CDR3aa: CSVGQGGGSTEAFF
len: 18; v_gene: TRBV5-8; j_gene: TRBJ2-3; CDR3aa: CASSWFSVGTANTDTQYF
len: 16; v_gene: TRBV9; j_gene: TRBJ2-1; CDR3aa: CASSAGDPGPRNEQFF
len: 17; v_gene: TRBV9; j_gene: TRBJ2-2; CDR3aa: CASSVGLGLDGTGELFF
len: 16; v_gene: TRBV6-2/TRBV6-3; j_gene: TRBJ1-2; CDR3aa: CASSSTALFRLYGYTF
len: 13; v_gene: TRBV9; j_gene: TRBJ1-2; CDR3aa: CASAQPDRYGYTF